This T cell receptor beta chain was sequenced during a study of cytomegalovirus exposure and HLA in healthy donors. Overall study context: Per a later analysis, the roughly 670 first-cohort and fewer than 150 validation repertoires shared one platform.

Libraries were prepared by immunoSEQ multiplex PCR; TCRdb keeps only in-frame clonotypes and omits some of them. The sample includes under 250,000 clones, around 86% of them seen just once. It was the approximately 120-subject validation cohort, separate from the approximately 690-subject first cohort, to which the donors belonged. Study results and caveats: In the roughly 120 validation repertoires, a later analysis found that first-cohort TCR clusters tended to co-occur. The study put 150 or so TCR beta chains on its list as cytomegalovirus-associated.

This clone has a single count. Its target is unknown. The CDR3 extends over 16 amino acids. Germline CDR1 and CDR2: MGHRA and YSYEKL. Trimming at V came to 2 bases and at J to 0 bases, leaving 7 bases not matched to a gene. The chain employs TRBV4-1 and TRBJ2-7, with 7 bases aligning to TRBD1. This TCR came from a woman in her late teens or twenties in good health and CMV-seropositive. The sample comprised PBMCs. This CDR3 is CASSQQPTGSSYEQYF. The CDR3 nucleotides are TGCGCCAGCAGCCAACAACCGACAGGGAGCTCCTACGAGCAGTACTTC.